This T cell receptor beta chain derives from a study of shared clonotypes between healthy human individuals. General observations from the study: Compared with memory subsets, naive subsets generally had larger estimated richness. Specimens sampled were limited to blood, with tissue repertoires likely differing. Non-shared clonotypes displayed generation probabilities falling below those of clonotypes present in all four donors.

Concerning this clone itself: What it recognizes is unknown.

Assay: immunoSEQ multiplex PCR; the TCRdb copy retains only in-frame clones and omits some. The sample consists of about 2.1 million clones, just over 90% of them appearing once. Terminally differentiated effector memory CD45RA+ cells were excluded from the naive CD8 cells, which were CD45RO-negative and positively selected for CCR7. With 2 bases clipped from V and 6 bases from J, the junction kept 4 bases outside the gene matches. The CDR3 contains 16 residues. The germline V gene has CDR1 MNHNS and CDR2 SASEGT. Source material: naive CD8+ T cells from PBMCs. The clonotype originates from a man aged 18 to 30 in good health. Some clones in this sample may be carry-over from other donors' samples. The chain carries TRBV6-1 and TRBJ1-6, with 10 positions matching TRBD1. In DNA form, the CDR3 reads TGTGCCAGCAGTGAACCGGGACAGGGGCCTAATTCACCCCTCCACTTT. Translating it yields CASSEPGQGPNSPLHF.